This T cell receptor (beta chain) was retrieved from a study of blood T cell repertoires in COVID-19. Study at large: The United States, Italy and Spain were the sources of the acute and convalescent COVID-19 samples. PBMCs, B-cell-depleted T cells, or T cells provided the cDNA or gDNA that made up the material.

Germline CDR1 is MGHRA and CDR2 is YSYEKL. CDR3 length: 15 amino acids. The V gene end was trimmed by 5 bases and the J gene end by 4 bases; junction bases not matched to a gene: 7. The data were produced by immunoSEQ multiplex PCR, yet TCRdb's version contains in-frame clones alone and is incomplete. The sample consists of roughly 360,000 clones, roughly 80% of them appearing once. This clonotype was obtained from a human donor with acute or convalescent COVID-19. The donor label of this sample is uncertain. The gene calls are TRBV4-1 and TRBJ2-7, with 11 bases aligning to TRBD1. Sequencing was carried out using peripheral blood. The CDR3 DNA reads TGCGCCAGCAGCACCCCCGGACAGGGGGCTTACGAGCAGTACTTC. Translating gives CASSTPGQGAYEQYF.